The sequence of this T cell receptor (beta chain) was determined in a study of T-cell memory formation after mild COVID-19. Study overall: The TCR clusters were mostly specific to one donor. Study-wide results and caveats: In second-wave clones peaking day 37, SARS-CoV-2 specificity remained unconfirmed. That cross-reactive memory joined was suggested by some responding clones appearing in pre-infection memory.

As concerns this clonotype: What it recognizes is unknown.

From 5'RACE with constant-segment primers came TCR alpha and TCR beta cDNA libraries that carried sample barcodes and UMIs. One entry per CDR3 protein results from TCRdb running MiXCR on the 5' RACE reads. Counted here are 270,000 or so distinct CDR3 sequences, around 17% occurring once; the ten biggest clones make up 20% to 25%. V was clipped by 4 bases and J by 8 bases, with 9 bases between them. Per the germline V gene, CDR1 is SEHNR and CDR2 is FQNEAQ (reference sequence). CDR3 length: 12 amino acids. This TCR derives from a man aged 18-30 years who had mild COVID-19 (a few samples of this study predate the infection). Cell type and time point are not known. The sample consisted of PBMCs or a T cell subset sorted from them (not recorded which). V usage is TRBV7-9 and J usage is TRBJ2-1, with D tentatively TRBD1 (6 bases). Here the CDR3 DNA reads TGTGCCAGCAGCTCTGAGGGGGATGAGCAGTTCTTC. Amino acid sequence: CASSSEGDEQFF.